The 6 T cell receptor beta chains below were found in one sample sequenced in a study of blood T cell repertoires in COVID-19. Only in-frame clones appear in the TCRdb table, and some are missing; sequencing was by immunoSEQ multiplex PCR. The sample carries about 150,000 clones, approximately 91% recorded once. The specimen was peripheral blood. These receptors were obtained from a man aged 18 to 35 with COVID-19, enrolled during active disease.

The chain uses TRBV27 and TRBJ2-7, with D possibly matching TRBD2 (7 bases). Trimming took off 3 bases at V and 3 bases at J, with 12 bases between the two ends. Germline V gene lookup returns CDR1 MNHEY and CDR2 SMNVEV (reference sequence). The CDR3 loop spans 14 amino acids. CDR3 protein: CASSFGGGVYEQYF. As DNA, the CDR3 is TGTGCCAGCAGTTTTGGAGGGGGGGTCTACGAGCAGTACTTC.

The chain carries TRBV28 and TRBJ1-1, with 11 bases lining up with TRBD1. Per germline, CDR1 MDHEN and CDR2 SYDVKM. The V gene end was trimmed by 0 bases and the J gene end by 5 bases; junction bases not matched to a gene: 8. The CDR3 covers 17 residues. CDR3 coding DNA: TGTGCCAGCAGTTTATGGGGCCGGACAGGGGGCCTAACTGAAGCTTTCTTT. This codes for CASSLWGRTGGLTEAFF.

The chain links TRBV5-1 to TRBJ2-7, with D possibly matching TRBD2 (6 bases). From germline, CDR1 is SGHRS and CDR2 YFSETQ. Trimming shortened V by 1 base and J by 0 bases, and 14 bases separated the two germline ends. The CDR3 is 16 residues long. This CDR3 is CASSLSGDLSSYEQYF. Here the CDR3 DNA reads TGCGCCAGCAGCTTGTCGGGGGACTTGAGCTCCTACGAGCAGTACTTC.

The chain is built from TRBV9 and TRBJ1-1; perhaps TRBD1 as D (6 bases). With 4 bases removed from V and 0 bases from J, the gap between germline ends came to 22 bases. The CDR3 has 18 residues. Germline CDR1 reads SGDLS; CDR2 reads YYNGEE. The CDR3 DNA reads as TGTGCCAGCAGCCGAGGGGGTGACAGGCTAATTTTGAACACTGAAGCTTTCTTT. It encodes CASSRGGDRLILNTEAFF.

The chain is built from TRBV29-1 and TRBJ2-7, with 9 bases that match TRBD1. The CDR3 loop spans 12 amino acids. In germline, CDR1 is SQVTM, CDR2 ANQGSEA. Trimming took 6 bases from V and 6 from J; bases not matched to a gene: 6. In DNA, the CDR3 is TGCAGCGTCACGGACAGGGGAGGCGAGCAGTACTTC. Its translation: CSVTDRGGEQYF.

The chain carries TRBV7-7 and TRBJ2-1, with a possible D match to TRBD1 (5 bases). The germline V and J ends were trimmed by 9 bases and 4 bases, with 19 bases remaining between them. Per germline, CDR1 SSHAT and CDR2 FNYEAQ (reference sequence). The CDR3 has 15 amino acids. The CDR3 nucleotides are TGTGCCAGGAGCCCAGGGTCACCCTATTACAATGAGCAGTTCTTC. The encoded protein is CARSPGSPYYNEQFF.